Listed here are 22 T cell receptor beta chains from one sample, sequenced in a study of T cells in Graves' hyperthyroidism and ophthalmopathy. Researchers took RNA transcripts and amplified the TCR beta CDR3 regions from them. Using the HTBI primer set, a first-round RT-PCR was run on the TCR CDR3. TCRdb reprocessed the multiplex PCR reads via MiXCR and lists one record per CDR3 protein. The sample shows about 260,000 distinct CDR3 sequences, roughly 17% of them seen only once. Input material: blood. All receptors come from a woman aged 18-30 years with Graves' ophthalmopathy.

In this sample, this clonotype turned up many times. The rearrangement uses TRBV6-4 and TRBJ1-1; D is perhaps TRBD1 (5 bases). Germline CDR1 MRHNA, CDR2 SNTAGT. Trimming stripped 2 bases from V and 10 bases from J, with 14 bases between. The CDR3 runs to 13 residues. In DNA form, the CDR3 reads TGTGCCAGCAGTGACGGTCCAGGGCTGCGAGCTTTCTTT. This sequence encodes CASSDGPGLRAFF.

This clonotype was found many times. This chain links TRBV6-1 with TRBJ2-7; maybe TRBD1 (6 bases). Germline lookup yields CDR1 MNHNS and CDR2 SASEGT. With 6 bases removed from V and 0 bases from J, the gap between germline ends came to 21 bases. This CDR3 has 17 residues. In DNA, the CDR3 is TGTGCCAGCAGAACTAGTTTGGGGGACATCGACTCCTACGAGCAGTACTTC. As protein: CASRTSLGDIDSYEQYF.

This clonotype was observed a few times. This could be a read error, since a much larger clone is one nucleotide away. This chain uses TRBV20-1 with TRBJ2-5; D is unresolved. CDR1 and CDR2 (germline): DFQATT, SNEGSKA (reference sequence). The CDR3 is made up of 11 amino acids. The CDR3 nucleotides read TGCAGTGCCGCGAGAGGAGAGGCCCAGTACTTC. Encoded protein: CSAARGEAQYF.

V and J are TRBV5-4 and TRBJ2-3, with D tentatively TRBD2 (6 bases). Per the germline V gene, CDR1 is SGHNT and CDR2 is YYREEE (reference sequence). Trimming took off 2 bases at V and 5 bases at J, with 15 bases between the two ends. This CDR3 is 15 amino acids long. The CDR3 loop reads CASSLAGRGGDTQYF. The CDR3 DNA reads TGTGCCAGCAGCTTAGCCGGGCGGGGCGGAGATACGCAGTATTTT.

CDR3 DNA: TGTGCCAGCAGTGCGGACAGGGCCTTAAGAGGTCAGCCCCAGCATTTT. Protein product: CASSADRALRGQPQHF. The chain combines TRBV2 with TRBJ1-5, with 8 positions matching TRBD1. Trimming cost V 4 bases and J 6 bases; bases outside gene matches: 11. The germline CDR1 and CDR2 sequences are SNHLY and FYNNEI. This CDR3 is built from 16 residues.

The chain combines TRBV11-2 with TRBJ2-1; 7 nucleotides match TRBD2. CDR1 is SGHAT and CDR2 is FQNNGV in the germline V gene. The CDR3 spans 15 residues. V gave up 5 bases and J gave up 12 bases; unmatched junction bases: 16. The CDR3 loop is CASSQVRGSGSRQFF. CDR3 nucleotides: TGTGCCAGCAGCCAAGTACGCGGGAGCGGGTCGAGGCAGTTCTTC.

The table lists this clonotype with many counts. CDR3 residues: CASSGLAGGLTDTQYF. CDR3 DNA sequence: TGTGCCAGTAGCGGACTAGCGGGAGGTTTAACAGATACGCAGTATTTT. The chain recombines TRBV19 with TRBJ2-3, with 14 bases aligning to TRBD2. Germline-derived CDR1 and CDR2 are LNHDA and SQIVND (reference sequence). The ends lost 6 bases at V and 3 bases at J; junction bases unmatched: 5. This CDR3 spans 16 amino acids.

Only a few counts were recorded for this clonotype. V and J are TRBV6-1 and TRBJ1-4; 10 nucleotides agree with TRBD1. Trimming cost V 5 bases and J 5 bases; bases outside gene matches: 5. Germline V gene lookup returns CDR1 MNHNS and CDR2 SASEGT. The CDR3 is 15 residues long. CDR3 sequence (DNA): TGTGCCAGCAGTTACGGGACAGGGGAGAATGAAAAACTGTTTTTT. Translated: CASSYGTGENEKLFF.

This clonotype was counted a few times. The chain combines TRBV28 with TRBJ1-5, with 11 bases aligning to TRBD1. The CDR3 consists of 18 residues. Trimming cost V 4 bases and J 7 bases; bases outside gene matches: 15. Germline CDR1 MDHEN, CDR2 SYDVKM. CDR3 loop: CASSSRPGTGGSRQPQHF. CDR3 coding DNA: TGTGCCAGCAGTTCCAGACCTGGGACAGGGGGAAGTCGGCAGCCCCAGCATTTT.

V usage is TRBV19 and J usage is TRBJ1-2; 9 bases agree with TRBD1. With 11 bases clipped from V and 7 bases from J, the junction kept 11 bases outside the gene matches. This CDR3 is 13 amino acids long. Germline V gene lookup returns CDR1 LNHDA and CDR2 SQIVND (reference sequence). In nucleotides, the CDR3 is TGTGCCTCCTTAGACAGGGGGGCTGCTGGCTACACCTTC. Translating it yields CASLDRGAAGYTF.

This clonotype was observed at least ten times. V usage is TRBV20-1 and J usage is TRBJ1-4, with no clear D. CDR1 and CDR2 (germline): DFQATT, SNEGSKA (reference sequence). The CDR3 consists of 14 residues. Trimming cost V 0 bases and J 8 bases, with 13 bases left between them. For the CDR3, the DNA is TGCAGTGCTAGAGATTGGAGGCTAAGGGAAAAACTGTTTTTT. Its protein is CSARDWRLREKLFF.

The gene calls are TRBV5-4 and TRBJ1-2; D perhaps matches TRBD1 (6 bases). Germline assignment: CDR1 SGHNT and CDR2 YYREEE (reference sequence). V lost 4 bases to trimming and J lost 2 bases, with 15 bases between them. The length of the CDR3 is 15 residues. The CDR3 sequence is CASSPGWTENYGYTF. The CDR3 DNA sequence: TGTGCCAGCAGCCCGGGATGGACAGAGAACTATGGCTACACCTTC.

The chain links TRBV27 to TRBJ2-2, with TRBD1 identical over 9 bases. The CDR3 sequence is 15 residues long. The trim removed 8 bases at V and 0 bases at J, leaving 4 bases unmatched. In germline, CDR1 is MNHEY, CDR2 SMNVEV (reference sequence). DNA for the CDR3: TGTGCCAGCGGGGACAGGGTTTCGAACACCGGGGAGCTGTTTTTT. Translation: CASGDRVSNTGELFF.

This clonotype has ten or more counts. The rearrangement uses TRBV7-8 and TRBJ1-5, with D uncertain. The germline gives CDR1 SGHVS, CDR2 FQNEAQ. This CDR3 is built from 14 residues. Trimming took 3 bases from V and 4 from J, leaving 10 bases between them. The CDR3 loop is CASSFGPRNQPQHF. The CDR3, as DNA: TGTGCCAGCAGCTTTGGCCCCCGAAATCAGCCCCAGCATTTT.

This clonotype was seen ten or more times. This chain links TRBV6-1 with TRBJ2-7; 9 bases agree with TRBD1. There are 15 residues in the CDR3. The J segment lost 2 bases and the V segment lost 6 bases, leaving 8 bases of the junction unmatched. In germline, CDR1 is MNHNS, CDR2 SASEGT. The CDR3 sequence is CASSVWTGAPYEQYF. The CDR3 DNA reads TGTGCCAGCAGCGTATGGACAGGGGCCCCCTACGAGCAGTACTTC.

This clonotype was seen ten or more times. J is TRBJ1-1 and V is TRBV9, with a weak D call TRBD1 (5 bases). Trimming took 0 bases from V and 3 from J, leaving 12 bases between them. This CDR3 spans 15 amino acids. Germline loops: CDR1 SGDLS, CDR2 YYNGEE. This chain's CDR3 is CASSVGAGRDTEAFF. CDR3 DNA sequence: TGTGCCAGCAGCGTAGGGGCAGGGCGGGACACTGAAGCTTTCTTT. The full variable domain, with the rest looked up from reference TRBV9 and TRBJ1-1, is DSGVTQTPKHLITATGQRVTLRCSPRSGDLSVYWYQQSLDQGLQFLIQYYNGEERAKGNILERFSAQQFPDLHSELNLSSLELGDSALYFCASSVGAGRDTEAFFGQGTRLTVV.

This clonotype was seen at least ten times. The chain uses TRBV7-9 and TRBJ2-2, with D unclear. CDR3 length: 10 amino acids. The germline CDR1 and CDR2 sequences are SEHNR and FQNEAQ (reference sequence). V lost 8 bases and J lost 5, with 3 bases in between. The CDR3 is CASDTGELFF. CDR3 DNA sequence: TGTGCCAGCGATACCGGGGAGCTGTTTTTT.

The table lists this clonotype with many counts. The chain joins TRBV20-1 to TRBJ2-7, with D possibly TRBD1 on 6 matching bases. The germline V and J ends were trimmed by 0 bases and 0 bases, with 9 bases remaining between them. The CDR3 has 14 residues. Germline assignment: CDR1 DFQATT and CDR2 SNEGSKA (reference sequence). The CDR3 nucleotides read TGCAGTGCTAGAGATAGAGGGGGCTCCTACGAGCAGTACTTC. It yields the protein CSARDRGGSYEQYF.

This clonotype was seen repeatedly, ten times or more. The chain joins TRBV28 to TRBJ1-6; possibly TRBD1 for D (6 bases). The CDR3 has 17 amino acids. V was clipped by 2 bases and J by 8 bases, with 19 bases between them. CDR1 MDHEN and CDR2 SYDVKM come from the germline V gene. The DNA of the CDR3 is TGTGCCAGCAGTTTAACAGGGTTTGTTGTGATAGATTCACCCCTCCACTTT. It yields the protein CASSLTGFVVIDSPLHF.

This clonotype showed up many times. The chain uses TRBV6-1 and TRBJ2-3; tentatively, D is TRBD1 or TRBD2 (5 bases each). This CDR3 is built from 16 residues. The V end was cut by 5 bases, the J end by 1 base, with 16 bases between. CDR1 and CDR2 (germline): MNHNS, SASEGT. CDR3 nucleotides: TGTGCCAGCAGTCTTCGGGGCAGCGGACGCACAGATACGCAGTATTTT. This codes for CASSLRGSGRTDTQYF.

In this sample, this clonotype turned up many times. The CDR3, as DNA: TGCAGTGCTACGGACGCCCGGAGCACAGATACGCAGTATTTT. Protein sequence: CSATDARSTDTQYF. The V and J genes are TRBV20-1 and TRBJ2-3; D remains unclear. Germline V gene sequence: CDR1 DFQATT, CDR2 SNEGSKA (reference sequence). V dropped 4 bases and J dropped 0 bases, with 11 bases sitting between them. The CDR3 sequence is 14 residues long.

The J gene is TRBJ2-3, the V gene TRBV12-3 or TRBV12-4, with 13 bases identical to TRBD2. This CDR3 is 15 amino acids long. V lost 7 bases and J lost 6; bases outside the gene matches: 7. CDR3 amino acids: CASKTSGGARDTQYF. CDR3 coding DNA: TGTGCCAGCAAAACTAGCGGGGGGGCCAGGGATACGCAGTATTTT.